This T cell receptor beta chain was sequenced during a study of control samples from healthy donors and cancer patients. Only in-frame clones appear in the TCRdb table, and some are missing; sequencing was by immunoSEQ multiplex PCR. The repertoire holds 90,000 or so clones, with around nine tenths as singletons. The CDR3 is 17 amino acids. This receptor was identified in a woman in her sixties in good health. The sample consisted of blood. The chain is built from TRBV21-1 and TRBJ1-4; the table's D call TRBD1 went unverified against the DNA. TRBV21-1 is recorded as a pseudogene. The CDR3 protein is CASSKGDRGRDNEKLFF. The CDR3 DNA is TGTGCCAGCAGCAAAGGGGACAGGGGGCGGGATAATGAAAAACTGTTTTTT.